The 19 T cell receptor beta chains listed next were all sequenced from one sample in a study of post-analysis software for immune sequencing data. Regarding the study as a whole: In patients, five TRBV segments were more frequent than in controls, with TRBV5-6, TRBV5-1 and TRBV20-1 among them.

Researchers reported that TCR beta cDNA libraries carried unique molecular identifiers. From the PCR reads, TCRdb called clonotypes with MiXCR, one entry per CDR3 protein. The profile shows some 500,000 distinct CDR3 sequences, approximately 45% of them singletons. The antigens these receptors bind are not known. What was sequenced was blood. These receptors came from a girl between 10 and 17 years old with multiple sclerosis.

The genes are TRBV20-1 and TRBJ2-7; no clear D. This CDR3 comprises 12 residues. Germline loops: CDR1 DFQATT, CDR2 SNEGSKA (reference sequence). V was shortened by 4 bases and J by 1 base, with 8 bases between the two germline ends. The CDR3 coding sequence is TGCAGTGCTACAGACGGGTCCTACGAGCAGTACTTC. This codes for CSATDGSYEQYF.

V gene TRBV27 combines with J gene TRBJ1-5; D call uncertain. Looked up from germline, CDR1 is MNHEY and CDR2 is SMNVEV (reference sequence). Trimming cost V 5 bases and J 6 bases, with 14 bases left between them. The CDR3 spans 14 residues. CDR3 in amino acids: CASSDSDRGQPQHF. In DNA, the CDR3 is TGTGCCAGCAGTGACTCGGACCGGGGTCAGCCCCAGCATTTT.

V and J are TRBV2 and TRBJ2-1, with 9 bases fitting TRBD2. Germline V gives CDR1 SNHLY, CDR2 FYNNEI. The V segment lost 4 bases and the J segment 8 bases; nucleotides outside the gene matches: 9. The CDR3 sequence is 15 residues long. The CDR3 DNA sequence: TGTGCCAGCAGTGCTCCATTCCGGACTAGCGATGAGCAGTTCTTC. This gives the protein CASSAPFRTSDEQFF.

This clonotype has more than one count but fewer than ten. V is TRBV10-3 and J is TRBJ2-1, with D tentatively TRBD2 (6 bases). CDR1 is ENHRY, CDR2 SYGVKD, per germline. There are 18 residues in the CDR3. V was shortened by 10 bases and J by 0 bases, with 25 bases between the two germline ends. Written as DNA, the CDR3 is TGTGCCACAGGTGTGCGGGGATGGGATATAAGCTCCTACAATGAGCAGTTCTTC. Translated: CATGVRGWDISSYNEQFF.

At least ten counts were recorded for this clonotype. The chain has TRBV12-3 or TRBV12-4 and TRBJ2-7; D is uncertain. The CDR3 is 19 residues long. Trimming took 2 bases from V and 3 from J, leaving 26 bases between them. The CDR3, as DNA: TGTGCCAGCAGTTTAAAGACTGTAGGTAGAAGGGTTTTTTACTACGAGCAGTACTTC. It yields the protein CASSLKTVGRRVFYYEQYF.

The chain joins TRBV28 to TRBJ2-7, with TRBD2 matching over 8 bases. Germline lookup yields CDR1 MDHEN and CDR2 SYDVKM. V was clipped by 6 bases and J by 3 bases; unmatched bases: 10. The CDR3 is 15 amino acids. Written as DNA, the CDR3 is TGTGCCAGCAGCCCTAGCGGGTCGGCCCTCTACGAGCAGTACTTC. Translation: CASSPSGSALYEQYF.

A single count supports this clonotype. CDR3 coding DNA: TGCAGTGCTAGTGCGGGCCCCAGCACAGATACGCAGTATTTT. Protein product: CSASAGPSTDTQYF. This rearrangement joins TRBV20-1 to TRBJ2-3, with D tentatively TRBD2 (5 bases). V lost 3 bases, J lost 0 bases, and 10 bases lay in between. The CDR3 runs to 14 residues. Germline CDR1 reads DFQATT; CDR2 reads SNEGSKA (reference sequence).

This clonotype was seen a single time. The chain recombines TRBV7-2 with TRBJ2-5; unclear D gene. Trimming removed 8 bases at V and 1 base at J, with 14 bases between. Germline V lookup: CDR1 SGHTA, CDR2 FQGNSA. The CDR3 has 14 amino acids. The CDR3 here is CASSPARSQETQYF. CDR3 nucleotides: TGTGCCAGCTCCCCCGCGCGGTCCCAAGAGACCCAGTACTTC.

The chain recombines TRBV7-3 with TRBJ2-3, with 10 bases fitting TRBD1. In germline, CDR1 is SGHTA, CDR2 FQGTGA. The ends lost 1 base at V and 2 bases at J; junction bases unmatched: 6. CDR3 size: 17 residues. CDR3 sequence reads: CASSLIGTGVNTDTQYF. The CDR3 DNA reads TGTGCCAGCAGCTTAATCGGGACAGGGGTCAACACAGATACGCAGTATTTT.

The chain employs TRBV12-3 or TRBV12-4 and TRBJ2-7, with TRBD2 matching 9 bases. Matching the DNA end better, TRBJ2-5 makes the J call doubtful. CDR3 length: 17 residues. CDR3 DNA sequence: TGTGCCAGCAGCCTATTAGAGGTGCGGGAGGGCGTCGAGACCCAGTACTTC. This encodes CASSLLEVREGVETQYF.

As for this clonotype: The junction and the germline gene differ at one end; a read error may be behind it. V and J are TRBV4-1 and TRBJ2-7; 7 bases are shared with TRBD1. Per germline, CDR1 MGHRA and CDR2 YSYEKL. This CDR3 comprises 16 residues. CDR3 nucleotide sequence: TGCACCAGCAGCCAGGGGGTAAGGCAGACTGACTACGAGCAGTACTTC. Protein product: CTSSQGVRQTDYEQYF.

This clonotype was found once. This sequence joins TRBV29-1 and TRBJ2-3; D not resolved. The V gene's germline CDR1 is SQVTM and CDR2 ANQGSEA. Trimming removed 5 bases at V and 1 base at J, with 16 bases between. The CDR3 loop spans 15 amino acids. DNA of the CDR3: TGCAGCGTTATAACTCAGGTGGTTGGCACAGATACGCAGTATTTT. This codes for CSVITQVVGTDTQYF.

The rearrangement uses TRBV7-9 and TRBJ2-1; the D gene could be TRBD1 or TRBD2 (6 bases each). With 5 bases removed from V and 4 bases from J, the gap between germline ends came to 15 bases. Germline CDR1 is SEHNR and CDR2 is FQNEAQ (reference sequence). This CDR3 spans 15 amino acids. The DNA of the CDR3 is TGTGCCAGCAGCGACGGGGGACAAGTTTACAATGAGCAGTTCTTC. This gives the protein CASSDGGQVYNEQFF. Full variable domain (rest looked up from reference TRBV7-9 and TRBJ2-1): DTGVSQNPRHKITKRGQNVTFRCDPISEHNRLYWYRQTLGQGPEFLTYFQNEAQLEKSRLLSDRFSAERPKGSFSTLEIQRTEQGDSAMYLCASSDGGQVYNEQFFGPGTRLTVL.

The genes are TRBV5-1 and TRBJ2-1; the match to TRBD2 covers 8 bases. There are 14 residues in the CDR3. From germline, CDR1 is SGHRS and CDR2 YFSETQ. The J segment lost 5 bases and the V segment lost 5 bases, leaving 6 bases of the junction unmatched. The CDR3 DNA reads as TGCGCCAGCAGTTTCCTAGCGGGCGACAATGAGCAGTTCTTC. Encoded protein: CASSFLAGDNEQFF. The full variable domain, with the rest looked up from reference TRBV5-1 and TRBJ2-1, is KAGVTQTPRYLIKTRGQQVTLSCSPISGHRSVSWYQQTPGQGLQFLFEYFSETQRNKGNFPGRFSGRQFSNSRSEMNVSTLELGDSALYLCASSFLAGDNEQFFGPGTRLTVL.

The rearrangement joins TRBV7-2 to TRBJ1-2, with 9 positions matching TRBD1. The CDR3 has 15 residues. V shed 1 base, J shed 4 bases, and the junction held 4 bases outside the gene matches. Per the germline V gene, CDR1 is SGHTA and CDR2 is FQGNSA. The CDR3 here is CASSLEGTGIYGYTF. In DNA form, the CDR3 reads TGTGCCAGCAGCTTAGAAGGGACAGGGATCTATGGCTACACCTTC.

V usage is TRBV10-2 and J usage is TRBJ2-4; no firm D call. V lost 5 bases and J 5 bases, leaving 1 base between the germline ends. The CDR3 runs to 10 residues. In germline, CDR1 is WSHSY, CDR2 SAAADI. The CDR3 sequence is CASSQNIQYF. The CDR3, as DNA: TGCGCCAGCAGTCAAAACATTCAGTACTTC.

The genes are TRBV5-6 and TRBJ2-7; D may be TRBD2 (5 bases). The length of the CDR3 is 14 residues. The germline V gene encodes CDR1 SGHDT and CDR2 YYEEEE. V was cut by 3 bases and J by 3 bases, with 13 bases left in between. Written as DNA, the CDR3 is TGTGCCAGCAGCTGGAGCCGCGGAGGCTACGAGCAGTACTTC. Amino acids: CASSWSRGGYEQYF. Variable domain in full (rest from reference TRBV5-6 and TRBJ2-7): DAGVTQSPTHLIKTRGQQVTLRCSPKSGHDTVSWYQQALGQGPQFIFQYYEEEERQRGNFPDRFSGHQFPNYSSELNVNALLLGDSALYLCASSWSRGGYEQYFGPGTRLTVT.

This chain connects TRBV3-1 to TRBJ1-2; 7 nucleotides match TRBD1. Germline V gene lookup returns CDR1 LGHDT and CDR2 YNNKEL (reference sequence). V was clipped by 2 bases and J by 7 bases; unmatched bases: 10. The CDR3 spans 15 residues. The CDR3 sequence: CASSQTNTGETGYTF. The CDR3 DNA sequence: TGTGCCAGCAGCCAAACTAACACAGGGGAAACTGGCTACACCTTC.

DNA for the CDR3: TGCAGCGTTGTGGTCGGGAGTGAGGAGCAGTACTTC. Protein sequence: CSVVVGSEEQYF. The chain uses TRBV29-1 and TRBJ2-7, with D possibly being TRBD2 (6 bases). The CDR3 covers 12 residues. Germline loops: CDR1 SQVTM, CDR2 ANQGSEA. V lost 4 bases and J 7 bases, leaving 14 bases between the germline ends.